A selection of T cell receptor beta chains follows, all from one sample in a study of immune heterogeneity within non-small cell lung tumors. TCRdb itself ran the multiplex PCR reads through MiXCR, one entry per CDR3 protein. This table has about 21,000 distinct CDR3 sequences, around 30% appearing once. The specimen sequenced was lung tumor tissue. These receptors originate from a man aged 35-49 years with non-small cell lung cancer. CDR3s include the opening cysteine and the closing phenylalanine or tryptophan. The D gene is left open where the match is weak. Some rows mark clone size as missing; the rest say once, few, many or name a class of expanded clone.

CDR3aa: CANSRQVGRNTEAFF; CDR3nt: TGTGCCAACAGCCGACAGGTTGGGAGGAACACTGAAGCTTTCTTT; d_gene: NA; abundance: NA; v_gene: TRBV11-3; j_gene: TRBJ1-1
CDR3aa: CASSQEGDSNQPQHF; CDR3nt: TGTGCCAGCAGCCAAGAAGGGGACAGCAATCAGCCCCAGCATTTT; d_gene: NA; abundance: NA; v_gene: TRBV3-2; j_gene: TRBJ1-5
CDR3aa: CASRTGGRYKQYF; CDR3nt: TGTGCCAGCAGGACAGGGGGAAGGTACAAGCAGTACTTC; d_gene: TRBD1; abundance: many; v_gene: TRBV2; j_gene: TRBJ2-7
CDR3aa: CASTLSGDTEAFF; CDR3nt: TGTGCCAGCACCCTAAGTGGGGACACTGAAGCTTTCTTT; d_gene: NA; abundance: NA; v_gene: TRBV12-3/TRBV12-4; j_gene: TRBJ1-1
CDR3aa: CASSRNGVGGPQHF; CDR3nt: TGTGCCAGTAGTAGAAACGGGGTCGGGGGGCCCCAGCATTTT; d_gene: NA; abundance: many; v_gene: TRBV19; j_gene: TRBJ1-5
CDR3aa: CASSPGGQASYEQYF; CDR3nt: TGTGCCAGCTCACCCGGCGGACAGGCGTCCTACGAGCAGTACTTC; d_gene: TRBD1; abundance: many; v_gene: TRBV18; j_gene: TRBJ2-7
CDR3aa: CASSQTGDRDAYEQYF; CDR3nt: TGTGCCAGCAGCCAAACCGGGGACAGGGACGCCTACGAGCAGTACTTC; d_gene: TRBD1; abundance: few; v_gene: TRBV6-1; j_gene: TRBJ2-7
CDR3aa: CASSIEGRGFDEQYF; CDR3nt: TGTGCCAGTAGTATTGAGGGCAGGGGATTCGACGAGCAGTACTTC; d_gene: NA; abundance: many; v_gene: TRBV19; j_gene: TRBJ2-7
CDR3aa: CAWTALAGGNEQFF; CDR3nt: TGTGCCTGGACGGCGCTAGCGGGAGGCAATGAGCAGTTCTTC; d_gene: TRBD2; abundance: medium-sized; v_gene: TRBV30; j_gene: TRBJ2-1
CDR3aa: CASSYSRKQETQYF; CDR3nt: TGTGCCAGCAGTTACTCACGGAAACAAGAGACCCAGTACTTC; d_gene: NA; abundance: few; v_gene: TRBV6-6; j_gene: TRBJ2-5
CDR3aa: CSARDAGQGAYNEQFF; CDR3nt: TGCAGTGCTAGAGACGCCGGGCAGGGGGCTTACAATGAGCAGTTCTTC; d_gene: TRBD1; abundance: NA; v_gene: TRBV20-1; j_gene: TRBJ2-1
CDR3aa: CAWTQLGQGDGYTF; CDR3nt: TGTGCCTGGACCCAGCTGGGACAGGGGGATGGCTACACCTTC; d_gene: TRBD1; abundance: few; v_gene: TRBV30; j_gene: TRBJ1-2
CDR3aa: CASTDVSGSNQPQHF; CDR3nt: TGTGCCAGTACGGATGTAAGTGGGAGCAATCAGCCCCAGCATTTT; d_gene: NA; abundance: many; v_gene: TRBV19; j_gene: TRBJ1-5
CDR3aa: CATSPRGAKNIQYF; CDR3nt: TGTGCCACCAGTCCCCGGGGAGCCAAAAACATTCAGTACTTC; d_gene: NA; abundance: NA; v_gene: TRBV24-1; j_gene: TRBJ2-4
CDR3aa: CASSLAGAGRRNQPQHF; CDR3nt: TGTGCCAGCAGCTTAGCTGGGGCAGGGAGGCGCAATCAGCCCCAGCATTTT; d_gene: NA; abundance: NA; v_gene: TRBV7-8; j_gene: TRBJ1-5
CDR3aa: CASSLDTVNTGELFF; CDR3nt: TGTGCCAGCAGCTTGGATACGGTGAACACCGGGGAGCTGTTTTTT; d_gene: NA; abundance: NA; v_gene: TRBV5-5; j_gene: TRBJ2-2
CDR3aa: CAGSKSGTGLLNEQFF; CDR3nt: TGTGCCGGCAGCAAGTCCGGGACAGGGTTATTAAATGAGCAGTTCTTC; d_gene: TRBD1; abundance: NA; v_gene: TRBV9; j_gene: TRBJ2-1
CDR3aa: CAISTSGRDNEQFF; CDR3nt: TGTGCCATCAGTACTAGCGGGAGGGACAATGAGCAGTTCTTC; d_gene: TRBD2; abundance: many; v_gene: TRBV10-3; j_gene: TRBJ2-1
CDR3aa: CASRPRDGYEQYF; CDR3nt: TGTGCCAGCAGACCAAGAGACGGGTACGAGCAGTACTTC; d_gene: NA; abundance: NA; v_gene: TRBV5-5; j_gene: TRBJ2-7
CDR3aa: CVSWGGRSGELFF; CDR3nt: TGTGTCAGCTGGGGGGGACGGTCCGGGGAGCTGTTTTTT; d_gene: TRBD2; abundance: NA; v_gene: TRBV6-2/TRBV6-3; j_gene: TRBJ2-2
CDR3aa: CASSVGSGSSYEQYF; CDR3nt: TGTGCCAGCAGCGTAGGGAGCGGGAGCTCCTACGAGCAGTACTTC; d_gene: TRBD2; abundance: NA; v_gene: TRBV9; j_gene: TRBJ2-7
CDR3aa: CSASRTGREGGYTF; CDR3nt: TGCAGTGCTTCCCGGACGGGGCGAGAGGGTGGCTACACCTTC; d_gene: NA; abundance: medium-sized; v_gene: TRBV20-1; j_gene: TRBJ1-2
CDR3aa: CASSPRLAGRSYNEQFF; CDR3nt: TGCGCCAGCAGCCCCCGACTAGCGGGAAGATCCTACAATGAGCAGTTCTTC; d_gene: TRBD2; abundance: many; v_gene: TRBV5-1; j_gene: TRBJ2-1
CDR3aa: CASSMRDRAQTLLNQPQHF; CDR3nt: TGTGCCAGTAGTATGAGGGACAGGGCTCAAACCCTTCTCAATCAGCCCCAGCATTTT; d_gene: TRBD1; abundance: NA; v_gene: TRBV19; j_gene: TRBJ1-5
CDR3aa: CASSLGGTGKEKLFF; CDR3nt: TGTGCCAGCAGCTTAGGGGGTACAGGGAAGGAAAAACTGTTTTTT; d_gene: NA; abundance: medium-sized; v_gene: TRBV7-6; j_gene: TRBJ1-4
CDR3aa: CASSPAGTGINYGYTF; CDR3nt: TGTGCCAGCAGCCCGGCGGGGACAGGGATCAACTATGGCTACACCTTC; d_gene: TRBD1; abundance: few; v_gene: TRBV5-6; j_gene: TRBJ1-2
CDR3aa: CASSPTWGQETQYF; CDR3nt: TGTGCCAGTAGTCCAACATGGGGCCAAGAGACCCAGTACTTC; d_gene: NA; abundance: NA; v_gene: TRBV19; j_gene: TRBJ2-5
CDR3aa: CASSFKGSATDTQYF; CDR3nt: TGCGCCAGCAGCTTTAAGGGAAGTGCCACAGATACGCAGTATTTT; d_gene: NA; abundance: many; v_gene: TRBV5-1; j_gene: TRBJ2-3